This T cell receptor beta chain derives from a study of blood T cells in healthy people across ages. The ends were cut back, 0 bases at V and 4 bases at J, with 9 bases in the middle. Per germline, CDR1 GTSNPN and CDR2 SVGIG (reference sequence). This CDR3 region has 13 residues. Together with a sample-barcoded 5' primer, a J-beta primer mix was included in a second PCR lasting about 6 to 11 cycles. Via MiXCR, TCRdb re-called the 5' RACE reads, giving one row per CDR3 protein. Among hundreds of thousands of distinct CDR3 sequences listed, roughly 49% were seen once. Only a few counts were recorded for this clonotype.

Material for sequencing was blood. This sequence originates from a woman aged 60 to 75 in good health. V gene TRBV30 combines with J gene TRBJ1-2; a possible D gene is TRBD1 (6 bases). In DNA, the CDR3 is TGTGCCTGGAGTGTCGGGGGGCGCTATGGCTACACCTTC. Translation: CAWSVGGRYGYTF.